Listed below are T cell receptor beta chains from one sample, sequenced in a study of blood T cell repertoires in COVID-19. Sequencing was performed with immunoSEQ multiplex PCR; in TCRdb, only in-frame clones are kept and a portion is missing. The sample consists of about 54,000 clones, around 84% of them appearing once. Input material: peripheral blood. The receptor source for this set is a man aged 45 to 65 with acute or convalescent COVID-19. Each CDR3 is given with its conserved first and last residue. Fields, in order: CDR3 DNA, CDR3 protein, J gene, D gene, CDR3 length, V gene, clone size. D genes are given only for firm matches. Clone size is stated in some rows and not others, as once, few, many or a class when expanded.

TGCGCCAGCAGCCAAACCTTCGGGACTAGCGGTACCTACGAGCAGTACTTC | CASSQTFGTSGTYEQYF | TRBJ2-7 | TRBD2 | 17 | TRBV5-1 | once
TGTGCCAGCAGTTCAGGGGTCCACGAGCAGTACTTC | CASSSGVHEQYF | TRBJ2-7 | . | 12 | TRBV28 | few
TGTGCCAGCAGCTTAGTCGGGGCAGGGGCAGTCACAGATACGCAGTATTTT | CASSLVGAGAVTDTQYF | TRBJ2-3 | . | 17 | TRBV7-6 | .
TGCGCCAGCAGCTTGGACAGGGGGCACTATGGCTACACCTTC | CASSLDRGHYGYTF | TRBJ1-2 | TRBD1 | 14 | TRBV5-1 | .
TGTGCCAGCGGACAGGGGGCGGGAGAGCAGTACTTC | CASGQGAGEQYF | TRBJ2-7 | TRBD1 | 12 | TRBV6-6 | .
TGCGCCAGCAGCCAAGTCGAGGGCACTATTTCCTACGAGCAGTACTTC | CASSQVEGTISYEQYF | TRBJ2-7 | . | 16 | TRBV4-1 | .
TGTGCCAGCAGCTTTGGACTAGCGGGGGGCTTCAGCTCCTACGAGCAGTACTTC | CASSFGLAGGFSSYEQYF | TRBJ2-7 | TRBD2 | 18 | TRBV5-4 | .
TGTGCTAGCAGCTTCGCAACTAGCGGGAGCCCCTACAATGAGCAGTTCTTC | CASSFATSGSPYNEQFF | TRBJ2-1 | TRBD2 | 17 | TRBV7-7 | .
TGTGCCAGCAGCTTAGCGGGGACTAGCGGGAGGGGAGCGCGCAATGAGCAGTTCTTC | CASSLAGTSGRGARNEQFF | TRBJ2-1 | TRBD2 | 19 | TRBV7-8 | .
TGTGCCAGTAGTGGAGCGGGAGACTACAATGAGCAGTTCTTC | CASSGAGDYNEQFF | TRBJ2-1 | TRBD2 | 14 | TRBV19 | .
TGTGCCAGCAGCCAAGGAGTCAGGGCTGGGAACATTCAGTACTTC | CASSQGVRAGNIQYF | TRBJ2-4 | . | 15 | TRBV3-1/TRBV3-2 | once
TGTGCCAGCAGTGACTCGGGACTTATGTACTTC | CASSDSGLMYF | TRBJ2-5 | . | 11 | TRBV12-3/TRBV12-4 | .
TGCGCCAGCAGCTTGGCCCGGACAGGGGATCGCGACGAGCAGTACTTC | CASSLARTGDRDEQYF | TRBJ2-7 | TRBD1 | 16 | TRBV5-1 | .
TGCAGTGCTCGACAGGGGGGCGGCTACACCTTC | CSARQGGGYTF | TRBJ1-2 | TRBD1 | 11 | TRBV20-1 | few
TGTGCCAGCAGTTTGGGTAGCGGGAGAAACTCCTACAATGAGCAGTTCTTC | CASSLGSGRNSYNEQFF | TRBJ2-1 | TRBD2 | 17 | TRBV27 | .
TGTGCCAGCAGTCCTCCCGGGGGGCTGAACACTGAAGCTTTCTTT | CASSPPGGLNTEAFF | TRBJ1-1 | . | 15 | TRBV28 | .
TGTGCCAGCAGCCGAGCGGGAGGGCTTAACTATGGCTACACCTTC | CASSRAGGLNYGYTF | TRBJ1-2 | . | 15 | TRBV3-1/TRBV3-2 | .